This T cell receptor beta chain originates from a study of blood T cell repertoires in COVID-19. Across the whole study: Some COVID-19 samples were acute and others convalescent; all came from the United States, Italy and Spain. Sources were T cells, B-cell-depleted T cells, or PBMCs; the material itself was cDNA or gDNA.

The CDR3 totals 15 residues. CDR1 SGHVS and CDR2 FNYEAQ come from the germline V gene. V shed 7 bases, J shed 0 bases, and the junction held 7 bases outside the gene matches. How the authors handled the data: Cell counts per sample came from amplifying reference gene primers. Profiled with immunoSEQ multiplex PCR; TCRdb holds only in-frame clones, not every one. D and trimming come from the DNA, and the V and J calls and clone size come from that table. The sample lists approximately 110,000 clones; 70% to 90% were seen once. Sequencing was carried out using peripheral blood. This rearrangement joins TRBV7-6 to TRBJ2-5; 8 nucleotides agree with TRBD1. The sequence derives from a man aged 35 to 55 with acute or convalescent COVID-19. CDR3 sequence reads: CASTSGQGYQETQYF. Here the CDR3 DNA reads TGTGCCAGCACATCCGGACAGGGATACCAAGAGACCCAGTACTTC. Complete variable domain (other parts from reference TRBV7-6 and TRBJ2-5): GAGVSQSPRYKVTKRGQDVALRCDPISGHVSLYWYRQALGQGPEFLTYFNYEAQQDKSGLPNDRFSAERPEGSISTLTIQRTEQRDSAMYRCASTSGQGYQETQYFGPGTRLLVL.